This T cell receptor (beta chain) comes out of a study of T cell responses to AZD1222 COVID-19 vaccine (dated by TCRdb to the early 2020s). Notes on the research overall: AZD1222 recipients with second doses at about 4 weeks or about 12 weeks were pooled, because spike-specific TCR depth and breadth did not differ between schedules. A total of over 230 trial participants underwent TCR sequencing, of whom around 200 received two doses of AZD1222 and roughly 25 received two doses of the MenACWY control vaccine. Trial participants were enrolled by age into 18-55, 56-69 and 70-plus year subgroups, with 148, 28 and 57 TCR-sequenced participants respectively.

A note on this clone: This clone's antigen is unknown. There are no base qualities to consult, and no much larger clone falls within one base.

The time point label of this sample denotes: baseline before first vaccination. Vaccinee samples were obtained from the UK trials COV001 and COV002, which included a single-blind randomized controlled phase 2/3 trial of AZD1222 (ChAdOx1 nCoV-19) in healthy adults. For TCRbeta chain sequencing, PBMC samples from trial participants were taken at day 0 and at day 28 after the second dose. Between the V and J ends, shortened by 2 bases and 5 bases respectively, the junction contains 9 bases. The CDR3 measures 13 amino acids from cysteine to phenylalanine. Left in the record is the CDR3 DNA by itself, 39 bases read in frame from the first base. The paper's findings and limits, for the study overall: Conclusions about previously exposed vaccinees are limited because only 6 or 7 AZD1222 recipients were SARS-CoV-2 seropositive at baseline. A significant rise in spike-specific TCR breadth and depth was observed after two AZD1222 doses relative to day 0 and relative to MenACWY recipients. Participants were mostly white British and included more females than males, and it was suggested by the authors that clonal diversity may have been underestimated. Epitopes outside the regions mutated in the B.1.351 and B.1.1.7 variants were reportedly recognized by nearly half of the unique spike-specific TCRs. Because no day 14 peak-response samples were available, the repertoires could be characterized only after the peak T cell response. In the small 56-69-year group, the increase in depth fell short of significance, most likely because of low power. Vaccine-associated CD4 TCRs spanned the whole spike protein, with dominant responses in regions 160-218 and 743-854.

The CDR3 regions of human TCRbeta chains were analyzed by immunosequencing. In the authors' own workflow: TCRs in the repertoires were compared against a reference library of SARS-CoV-2-specific TCRs that had been generated with the MIRA antigen-specificity platform. Breadth was defined as the fraction of unique TCRs that were SARS-CoV-2-associated, and depth was defined as the fraction of total T cells that were SARS-CoV-2-associated. Using the MIRA data, each spike-specific TCR was mapped to the spike region that the TCR reacts to and placed in a CD4 or CD8 class. Log10-transformed breadth and depth values were compared by one-way ANOVA with Sidak's multiple comparisons tests. TCRdb limited this immuneACCESS table to in-frame rearrangements with V and J called. A share of clones is missing; checked studies link under half to unresolved V genes, and the rest is unexplained. V, J and clone size reflect that table, while D and trimming were determined from the DNA. The sample includes approximately 120,000 clones, with over 80% observed a single time. The ten largest clones represent around 7% of the sample.

The chain couples TRBV12-3 or TRBV12-4 to TRBJ1-2, and TRBD1 may be the D gene, going by 5 matching bases. The TCR comes from an adult in good health. This sample comprised peripheral blood, obtained on day 0 of AZD1222 vaccination. The DNA reads TGTGCCAGCAGTTTATACGGGGCATATGGCTACACCTTC. Translated, it reads CASSLYGAYGYTF.